The 26 T cell receptor beta chains in this list originate from one sample, sequenced in a study of Graves' ophthalmopathy and Graves' hyperthyroidism. Amplification of the TCR beta CDR3 regions used RNA transcripts (as template). After a first-round RT-PCR with HTBI primers, a second-round multiplex PCR was run. TCRdb re-called the multiplex PCR reads through MiXCR, storing one row per CDR3 protein. The table lists 400,000 to 450,000 distinct CDR3 sequences, more than 20% of them singletons. Sequencing used peripheral blood. These TCRs come from a woman under 30 with stable Graves' hyperthyroidism.

In its sample, this clonotype was seen many times. The V call is TRBV25-1, the J call TRBJ2-5; no reliable D call. The CDR3 runs to 14 residues. The V and J ends lost 7 bases and 3 bases respectively, with 15 bases between them. Germline V gene sequence: CDR1 MGHDK, CDR2 SYGVNS. The CDR3 sequence is CASNPAEAKETQYF. CDR3 bases: TGTGCCAGCAACCCGGCAGAGGCTAAAGAGACCCAGTACTTC.

This clonotype appeared many times. The chain has TRBV5-6 and TRBJ2-7, with TRBD2 matching 9 bases. CDR1 is SGHDT and CDR2 is YYEEEE in the germline V gene. Unmatched junction bases numbered 10, after V lost 0 bases and J lost 6 bases. The CDR3 length is 16 residues. The CDR3 loop reads CASSLDGLAGFSEQYF. As DNA, the CDR3 is TGTGCCAGCAGCTTGGATGGGCTAGCGGGATTTTCCGAGCAGTACTTC.

This clonotype was seen at least ten times. The chain joins TRBV2 to TRBJ2-2, with 10 bases aligning to TRBD1. The CDR3 is 15 residues long. CDR1 is SNHLY, CDR2 FYNNEI, per germline. The V and J ends lost 4 bases and 5 bases, in that order; junction bases with no gene match: 4. CDR3: CASSVGTGATGELFF. CDR3 nucleotides: TGTGCCAGCAGTGTTGGGACAGGGGCTACCGGGGAGCTGTTTTTT.

There are many counts of this clonotype. The chain uses TRBV20-1 and TRBJ1-5, with no clear D. The CDR3 is made up of 15 amino acids. V shed 3 bases and J shed 0 bases, with 12 bases lying between them. CDR1 and CDR2 (germline): DFQATT, SNEGSKA (reference sequence). The CDR3 sequence is CSARNRINSNQPQHF. The CDR3 bases are TGCAGTGCTAGGAACAGAATAAATAGCAATCAGCCCCAGCATTTT.

This clonotype was seen more than once but under ten times. V and J are TRBV20-1 and TRBJ2-5; 10 nucleotides agree with TRBD1. CDR3 size: 12 residues. The junction had 1 base not matched to a gene; V was cut back by 5 bases and J by 4 bases. Germline V gene sequence: CDR1 DFQATT, CDR2 SNEGSKA (reference sequence). The CDR3 loop reads CSAGDRGETQYF. The CDR3 DNA reads TGCAGTGCTGGGGACAGGGGAGAGACCCAGTACTTC.

This clonotype was observed a handful of times. V gene TRBV11-2 combines with J gene TRBJ2-5; D remains unclear. CDR3 length: 13 residues. Trimming removed 0 bases from V and 5 bases from J, with 7 bases in between. CDR1 is SGHAT, CDR2 FQNNGV, per germline. The CDR3 DNA reads as TGTGCCAGCAGCTTAGAATTCAAGGAGACCCAGTACTTC. This sequence encodes CASSLEFKETQYF.

This clonotype was seen repeatedly, ten times or more. This chain links TRBV27 with TRBJ2-7, with TRBD2 as a possible D gene (6 bases). Deletions cut 6 bases from V and 3 bases from J, with 12 bases between. Germline values: CDR1 MNHEY, CDR2 SMNVEV (reference sequence). The CDR3 is 13 residues long. In DNA form, the CDR3 reads TGTGCCAGCAGGGAGGGACGGAGCTACGAGCAGTACTTC. Translating it yields CASREGRSYEQYF.

This clonotype was counted ten times or more. This CDR3 reads CASEPLYSNQPQHF. In DNA form, the CDR3 reads TGTGCCAGCGAGCCTCTTTATAGCAATCAGCCCCAGCATTTT. The chain links TRBV6-1 to TRBJ1-5; D gene uncertain. The CDR3 extends over 14 amino acids. V was shortened by 8 bases and J by 0 bases, with 11 bases between the two germline ends. Germline assignment: CDR1 MNHNS and CDR2 SASEGT.

This clonotype was seen ten or more times. The chain employs TRBV6-5 and TRBJ2-7; 8 bases align to TRBD2. The germline V gene encodes CDR1 MNHEY and CDR2 SVGAGI. With 2 bases clipped from V and 13 bases from J, the junction kept 7 bases outside the gene matches. The CDR3 consists of 12 residues. As DNA, the CDR3 is TGTGCCAGCAGTTACCCAGCGGGAGTGCTCTACTTC. Translated, it gives CASSYPAGVLYF.

This sequence joins TRBV12-3 or TRBV12-4 and TRBJ2-5; D tentatively fits TRBD1 or TRBD2 (5 bases each). This CDR3 is 15 amino acids long. V was clipped by 7 bases and J by 3 bases, with 18 bases between them. DNA for the CDR3: TGTGCCAGCACCTTAAACGGGGCCCGAAAAGAGACCCAGTACTTC. Its translation: CASTLNGARKETQYF.

This clonotype occurred many times. This chain joins TRBV4-2 and TRBJ2-7; D uncertain. V was pared by 0 bases and J by 2 bases, with 14 bases between. The CDR3 covers 16 residues. In germline, CDR1 is LGHNA, CDR2 YNFKEQ. CDR3 sequence reads: CASSQDLGGVTYEQYF. CDR3 nucleotide sequence: TGTGCCAGCAGCCAAGATCTGGGCGGAGTAACCTACGAGCAGTACTTC.

This clonotype has just a few counts. The V gene is TRBV20-1, the J gene TRBJ2-2; tentatively, D is TRBD1 (5 bases). The V and J ends lost 7 bases and 0 bases respectively, with 15 bases between them. CDR3 length: 15 amino acids. The germline gives CDR1 DFQATT, CDR2 SNEGSKA (reference sequence). This chain's CDR3 is CSVRRGRTNTGELFF. The CDR3 bases are TGCAGTGTTCGAAGGGGAAGGACGAACACCGGGGAGCTGTTTTTT.

This clonotype has ten or more counts. The gene calls are TRBV28 and TRBJ1-2, with TRBD1 as a possible D gene (5 bases). The V gene's germline CDR1 is MDHEN and CDR2 SYDVKM. The V end was cut by 3 bases, the J end by 8 bases, with 10 bases between. The CDR3 runs to 12 residues. For the CDR3, the DNA is TGTGCCAGCAGTTTTGCTGGGGGGGGCTACACCTTC. As protein: CASSFAGGGYTF.

In this sample, this clonotype turned up many times. The chain joins TRBV6-5 to TRBJ2-7; the D gene is possibly TRBD2 (6 bases). The CDR3 extends over 12 amino acids. Germline CDR1 and CDR2: MNHEY and SVGAGI. The V end lost 8 bases, the J end lost 3 bases, and 11 bases lay between the germline ends. This CDR3 is CASLGGSYEQYF. CDR3 nucleotide sequence: TGTGCCAGCTTGGGGGGAAGCTACGAGCAGTACTTC.

V is TRBV20-1 and J is TRBJ2-5; 15 nucleotides align to TRBD2. V gave up 5 bases and J gave up 0 bases; unmatched junction bases: 4. Germline-derived CDR1 and CDR2 are DFQATT and SNEGSKA (reference sequence). The CDR3 sequence is 16 residues long. CDR3 bases: TGCAGTGCTTGGACTAGCGGGGGGGGAGACCAAGAGACCCAGTACTTC. It yields the protein CSAWTSGGGDQETQYF.

This clonotype was seen many times. The chain recombines TRBV19 with TRBJ1-2, with no clear D. V was shortened by 4 bases and J by 8 bases, with 23 bases between the two germline ends. In germline, CDR1 is LNHDA, CDR2 SQIVND (reference sequence). The CDR3 consists of 16 residues. The CDR3 here is CASSNTPALPAAGYTF. In nucleotides, the CDR3 is TGTGCCAGTAGTAACACCCCGGCTCTACCGGCCGCGGGCTACACCTTC.

This clonotype has a count of ten or more. V is TRBV12-3 or TRBV12-4 and J is TRBJ2-5; 10 nucleotides match TRBD1. This CDR3 is built from 15 residues. Trimming at V came to 0 bases and at J to 5 bases, leaving 3 bases not matched to a gene. CDR3 sequence reads: CASSLAWTGGETQYF. The CDR3 DNA follows: TGTGCCAGCAGTTTAGCGTGGACAGGGGGGGAGACCCAGTACTTC.

At least ten counts were recorded for this clonotype. The junction differs from germline at one of its ends, possibly a read error. The rearrangement links TRBV25-1 to TRBJ2-2; possibly TRBD2 for D (6 bases). The CDR3 has 16 amino acids. Germline CDR1 and CDR2: MGHDK and SYGVNS. The CDR3 loop is CASSELEGWRSGGLFF. CDR3 nucleotides: TGTGCCAGCAGTGAACTAGAGGGGTGGCGCTCCGGGGGGCTGTTTTTT.

This clonotype was recorded many times. The chain joins TRBV29-1 to TRBJ1-2; D call uncertain. V gave up 7 bases and J gave up 1 base, with 7 bases separating them. Germline CDR1 SQVTM, CDR2 ANQGSEA. This CDR3 is built from 11 residues. CDR3 DNA sequence: TGCAGCGCCTTGATTAACTATGGCTACACCTTC. This sequence encodes CSALINYGYTF. Filled out from reference TRBV29-1 and TRBJ1-2, the complete variable domain reads SAVISQKPSRDICQRGTSLTIQCQVDSQVTMMFWYRQQPGQSLTLIATANQGSEATYESGFVIDKFPISRPNLTFSTLTVSNMSPEDSSIYLCSALINYGYTFGSGTRLTVV.

This rearrangement joins TRBV29-1 to TRBJ2-2; unclear D gene. Per germline, CDR1 SQVTM and CDR2 ANQGSEA. There are 14 residues in the CDR3. V lost 4 bases and J 6 bases, leaving 15 bases between the germline ends. Here the CDR3 DNA reads TGCAGCGTTGTGGGCCTCCCCGGCGCCGGGGAGCTGTTTTTT. Translated: CSVVGLPGAGELFF.

In its sample, this clonotype was seen a few times. The chain combines TRBV7-9 with TRBJ2-7, with no clear D. The CDR3 covers 15 residues. The germline gives CDR1 SEHNR, CDR2 FQNEAQ (reference sequence). V lost 0 bases and J 2 bases, leaving 11 bases between the germline ends. The CDR3 sequence: CASSLAAGATYEQYF. DNA of the CDR3: TGTGCCAGCAGCTTAGCGGCAGGCGCAACCTACGAGCAGTACTTC. The full variable domain, completed using reference TRBV7-9 and TRBJ2-7, is DTGVSQNPRHKITKRGQNVTFRCDPISEHNRLYWYRQTLGQGPEFLTYFQNEAQLEKSRLLSDRFSAERPKGSFSTLEIQRTEQGDSAMYLCASSLAAGATYEQYFGPGTRLTVT.

This clonotype showed up many times. CDR3 sequence: CASRAQGASGYTF. Here the CDR3 DNA reads TGTGCCAGCAGGGCACAGGGGGCGTCTGGCTACACCTTC. J is TRBJ1-2 and V is TRBV28; the match to TRBD1 covers 9 bases. V gave up 6 bases and J gave up 7 bases; unmatched junction bases: 6. From germline, CDR1 is MDHEN and CDR2 SYDVKM. The CDR3 is 13 residues long.

Of note for this clonotype: One junction end disagrees with the germline gene, perhaps due to a read error. The gene calls are TRBV15 and TRBJ1-1; D is undetermined. Germline CDR1 LNHNV, CDR2 YYDKDF (reference sequence). The CDR3 consists of 14 residues. CDR3 in amino acids: CATSPDIMNTDAFF. In DNA, the CDR3 is TGTGCCACCAGCCCTGACATAATGAACACTGATGCTTTCTTT. The whole variable domain, remainder taken from reference TRBV15 and TRBJ1-1, is DAMVIQNPRYQVTQFGKPVTLSCSQTLNHNVMYWYQQKSSQAPKLLFHYYDKDFNNEADTPDNFQSRRPNTSFCFLDIRSPGLGDTAMYLCATSPDIMNTDAFFGQGTRLTVV.

The gene calls are TRBV6-1 and TRBJ1-2; 9 bases fit TRBD1. Germline CDR1 and CDR2: MNHNS and SASEGT. Germline trimming cut 4 bases from V and 8 bases from J; bases unmatched to any gene: 11. The CDR3 runs to 15 residues. CDR3 amino acids: CASSASGTGLGGYTF. The CDR3 DNA sequence: TGTGCCAGCAGTGCATCCGGGACAGGGCTGGGCGGCTACACCTTC.

This clonotype has at least ten counts. The chain employs TRBV5-1 and TRBJ2-7; maybe TRBD1 (6 bases). This CDR3 region has 13 residues. Germline V lookup: CDR1 SGHRS, CDR2 YFSETQ. With 3 bases removed from V and 3 bases from J, the gap between germline ends came to 10 bases. CDR3 nucleotides: TGCGCCAGCAGCTGGGACAAAGTCTACGAGCAGTACTTC. This translates into CASSWDKVYEQYF.

This chain joins TRBV27 and TRBJ1-2, with a tentative D call TRBD1 (6 bases). The CDR3 runs to 16 residues. V was shortened by 6 bases and J by 4 bases, with 21 bases between the two germline ends. Germline CDR1 and CDR2: MNHEY and SMNVEV (reference sequence). This chain's CDR3 is CASSPSGGGGPYGYTF. Written as DNA, the CDR3 is TGTGCCAGCAGCCCATCGGGTGGCGGGGGCCCCTATGGCTACACCTTC.